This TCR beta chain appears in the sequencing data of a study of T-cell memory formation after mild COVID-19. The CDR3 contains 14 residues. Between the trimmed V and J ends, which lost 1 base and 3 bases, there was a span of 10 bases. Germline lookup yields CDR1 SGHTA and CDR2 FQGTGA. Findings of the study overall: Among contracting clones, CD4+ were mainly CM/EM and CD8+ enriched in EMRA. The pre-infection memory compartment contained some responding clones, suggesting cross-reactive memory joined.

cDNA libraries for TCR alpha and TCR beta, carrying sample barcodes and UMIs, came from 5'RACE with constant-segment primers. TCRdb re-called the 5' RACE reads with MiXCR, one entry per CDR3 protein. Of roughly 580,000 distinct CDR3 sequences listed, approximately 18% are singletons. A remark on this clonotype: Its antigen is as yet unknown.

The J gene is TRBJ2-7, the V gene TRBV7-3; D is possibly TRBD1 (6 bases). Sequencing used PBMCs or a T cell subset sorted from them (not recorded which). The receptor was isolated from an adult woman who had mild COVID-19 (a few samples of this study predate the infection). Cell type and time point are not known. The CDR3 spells CASSLIGGGYEQYF. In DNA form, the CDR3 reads TGTGCCAGCAGCTTAATAGGGGGTGGCTACGAGCAGTACTTC.